This TCR beta chain was found in a study of blood T cell repertoires in COVID-19. Study background: Some COVID-19 samples were acute and others convalescent; all came from the United States, Italy and Spain. PBMCs, B-cell-depleted T cells, or T cells provided the cDNA or gDNA that made up the material.

A Seattle source enrolled patients during active infection and followed them longitudinally. TCRdb keeps only in-frame clones here, not all; method: immunoSEQ multiplex PCR. The data contain around 190,000 clones, about 88% of them singletons. Material: peripheral blood. This TCR was recovered from a man aged 50 or older with COVID-19, enrolled during active disease.

CDR3 loop: CAISELGTSGRNEQFF. The CDR3 nucleotides are TGTGCCATCAGTGAGTTGGGGACTAGCGGGAGGAATGAGCAGTTCTTC. The rearrangement links TRBV10-3 to TRBJ2-1, with TRBD2 matching 15 bases. The trim removed 1 base at V and 7 bases at J, leaving 2 bases unmatched. The CDR3 length is 16 residues. Germline-derived CDR1 and CDR2 are ENHRY and SYGVKD.